A single sample gave rise to the 10 T cell receptor beta chains below, sequenced in a study of cytomegalovirus exposure and HLA in healthy donors. The PCR employed 60 Vbeta primers together with 13 Jbeta primers. Measured with immunoSEQ multiplex PCR; TCRdb has only the in-frame clones, and not every one. The sample holds 150,000 to 200,000 clones, roughly 85% seen once. The sample was PBMCs. Source of these receptors: a woman under 40 in good health and CMV-seropositive.

The chain couples TRBV4-3 to TRBJ1-4; tentative D call: TRBD1 (6 bases). Germline CDR1 is LGHNA and CDR2 is YSLEER. Trimming removed 3 bases at V and 7 bases at J, with 15 bases between. The length of the CDR3 is 15 residues. CDR3 nucleotides: TGCGCCAGCAGCCAGGATGGGGGCTACGGTGAAAAACTGTTTTTT. Protein product: CASSQDGGYGEKLFF.

The rearrangement joins TRBV11-2 to TRBJ2-5, with 8 bases that match TRBD1. The CDR3 extends over 16 amino acids. Looked up from germline, CDR1 is SGHAT and CDR2 is FQNNGV. The trim removed 6 bases at V and 3 bases at J, leaving 12 bases unmatched. Here the CDR3 reads CASSQIGAGGEETQYF. CDR3 bases: TGTGCCAGCAGTCAAATCGGGGCAGGGGGCGAAGAGACCCAGTACTTC.

The chain recombines TRBV9 with TRBJ2-1, with D uncertain. V was clipped by 1 base and J by 0 bases, with 11 bases between them. Germline CDR1 SGDLS, CDR2 YYNGEE. This CDR3 is 16 amino acids long. The CDR3 spells CASSVQAQSSYNEQFF. The CDR3 coding sequence is TGTGCCAGCAGCGTACAGGCCCAGAGCTCCTACAATGAGCAGTTCTTC.

The chain uses TRBV27 and TRBJ2-7; 8 bases fit TRBD2. The CDR3 spans 15 residues. With V trimmed by 3 bases and J by 5 bases, 9 bases remained unmatched. Germline V gene data show CDR1 as MNHEY and CDR2 as SMNVEV (reference sequence). The chain's CDR3 is CASSFGTGGRNEQYF. CDR3 nucleotide sequence: TGTGCCAGCAGTTTTGGAACGGGAGGGAGGAACGAGCAGTACTTC.

In its sample, this clone was seen once. V is TRBV5-1 and J is TRBJ1-1; 7 nucleotides match TRBD1. The CDR3 runs 15 residues. Germline CDR1 reads SGHRS; CDR2 reads YFSETQ. After removal of 0 bases from V and 0 bases from J, the junction contained 2 bases not matched to a gene. Here the CDR3 reads CASSLGGTVNTEAFF. DNA for the CDR3: TGCGCCAGCAGCTTGGGAGGGACAGTGAACACTGAAGCTTTCTTT.

The chain recombines TRBV7-6 with TRBJ1-2; D gene uncertain. V lost 5 bases and J 6 bases, leaving 16 bases between the germline ends. The CDR3 runs 14 residues. CDR1 and CDR2 from the germline V gene are SGHVS and FNYEAQ. The CDR3 protein is CASSPNRNSDGYTF. The CDR3 region has the DNA TGTGCCAGCAGCCCGAATCGAAACTCGGATGGCTACACCTTC.

This chain connects TRBV29-1 to TRBJ1-3; no reliable D call. The CDR3 length is 14 residues. CDR1 SQVTM and CDR2 ANQGSEA come from the germline V gene. The V end was cut by 3 bases, the J end by 0 bases, with 9 bases between. Here the CDR3 reads CSVEEGHSGNTIYF. CDR3 nucleotides: TGCAGCGTTGAGGAGGGTCACTCTGGAAACACCATATATTTT.

The CDR3 spells CAWHSGTSGRAVDEQFF. DNA of the CDR3: TGTGCCTGGCACTCCGGGACTAGCGGGAGGGCCGTCGATGAGCAGTTCTTC. V is TRBV30 and J is TRBJ2-1; 16 nucleotides align to TRBD2. The germline gives CDR1 GTSNPN, CDR2 SVGIG (reference sequence). This CDR3 is 17 amino acids long. Trimming removed 5 bases from V and 8 bases from J; junction bases left unmatched: 12.

V and J are TRBV11-2 and TRBJ2-2; no reliable D call. The V gene lost 3 bases and the J gene lost 5 bases, with 4 bases spanning the gap. CDR1 and CDR2 (germline): SGHAT, FQNNGV. This CDR3 has 12 amino acids. The CDR3 spells CASSFETGELFF. The DNA of the CDR3 is TGTGCCAGCAGCTTTGAGACCGGGGAGCTGTTTTTT.

The chain joins TRBV4-1 to TRBJ2-5, with 9 bases identical to TRBD1. Matching the DNA end better, TRBJ2-7 makes the J call doubtful. This CDR3 spans 14 amino acids. CDR1 is MGHRA and CDR2 is YSYEKL in the germline V gene. CDR3 residues: CASSQRQGGYEQYF. The CDR3 DNA sequence: TGCGCCAGCAGCCAAAGACAGGGGGGCTACGAGCAGTACTTC.